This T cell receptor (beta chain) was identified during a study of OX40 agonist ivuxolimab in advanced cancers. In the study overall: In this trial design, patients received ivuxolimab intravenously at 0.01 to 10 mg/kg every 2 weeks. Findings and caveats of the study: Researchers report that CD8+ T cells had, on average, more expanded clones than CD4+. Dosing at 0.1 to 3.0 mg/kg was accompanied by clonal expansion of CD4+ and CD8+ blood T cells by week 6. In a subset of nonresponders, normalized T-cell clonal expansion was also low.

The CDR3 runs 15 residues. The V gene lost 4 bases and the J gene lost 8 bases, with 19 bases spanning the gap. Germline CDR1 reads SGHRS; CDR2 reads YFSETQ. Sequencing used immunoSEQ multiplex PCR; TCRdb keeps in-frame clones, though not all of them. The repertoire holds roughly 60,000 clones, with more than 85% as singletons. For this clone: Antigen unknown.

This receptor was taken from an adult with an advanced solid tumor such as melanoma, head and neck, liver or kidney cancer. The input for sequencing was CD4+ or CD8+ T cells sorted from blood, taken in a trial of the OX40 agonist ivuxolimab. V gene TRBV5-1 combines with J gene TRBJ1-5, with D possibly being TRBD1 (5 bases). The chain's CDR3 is CASSRDGGRVEPQHF. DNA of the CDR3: TGCGCCAGCAGCCGGGACGGAGGGCGAGTGGAGCCCCAGCATTTT.